The 9 T cell receptor beta chains below come from one sample, sequenced in a study of blood T cell repertoires in COVID-19. Produced via immunoSEQ multiplex PCR; TCRdb's table is partial and in-frame only. The sample lists over 55,000 clones, over 80% seen once, with roughly 15% in the top ten. Sequenced material: peripheral blood. The receptors come from a woman older than 75 with acute or convalescent COVID-19.

The chain uses TRBV7-9 and TRBJ2-4; 10 bases are shared with TRBD1. Germline CDR1 and CDR2: SEHNR and FQNEAQ (reference sequence). V was pared by 5 bases and J by 4 bases, with 8 bases of the junction left unmatched. The CDR3 is 16 residues long. CDR3 DNA sequence: TGTGCCAGCAGCCCGCCGGCGGGACAGGGGAAAAACATTCAGTACTTC. It specifies CASSPPAGQGKNIQYF.

The rearrangement joins TRBV5-1 to TRBJ1-1; no clear D. CDR3 length equals 11 residues. CDR1 and CDR2 from the germline V gene are SGHRS and YFSETQ. V was cut by 0 bases and J by 9 bases, with 6 bases left in between. CDR3 protein: CASSLGWQAFF. In DNA form, the CDR3 reads TGCGCCAGCAGCTTGGGTTGGCAAGCTTTCTTT.

The chain employs TRBV19 and TRBJ2-7; perhaps TRBD2 as D (5 bases). V lost 1 base, J lost 0 bases, and 7 bases lay in between. The CDR3 contains 14 residues. Per germline, CDR1 LNHDA and CDR2 SQIVND (reference sequence). CDR3 loop: CASSIVANSYEQYF. DNA for the CDR3: TGTGCCAGTAGTATAGTAGCGAACTCCTACGAGCAGTACTTC.

CDR3 loop: CASSQWMGNSYEQYF. CDR3 coding DNA: TGTGCCAGCAGCCAATGGATGGGCAACTCCTACGAGCAGTACTTC. The chain uses TRBV14 and TRBJ2-7; D call uncertain. V gave up 2 bases and J gave up 0 bases, with 11 bases separating them. The CDR3 has 15 residues. Germline CDR1 is SGHDN and CDR2 is FVKESK.

This clone came up once. V and J are TRBV10-2 and TRBJ2-1, with 10 bases that match TRBD2. J lost 6 bases, V lost 3 bases, and 14 bases had no gene match. This CDR3 has 18 residues. Germline assignment: CDR1 WSHSY and CDR2 SAAADI. This CDR3 is CASSDPGHLAGAPNEQFF. DNA of the CDR3: TGCGCCAGCAGTGACCCCGGACACCTAGCGGGAGCTCCCAATGAGCAGTTCTTC.

The chain joins TRBV3-1 (or the pseudogene TRBV3-2) to TRBJ1-1, with TRBD1 matching over 7 bases. This CDR3 has 13 amino acids. V gave up 7 bases and J gave up 3 bases; unmatched junction bases: 5. Germline lookup yields CDR1 LGHDT and CDR2 YNNKEL (reference sequence). The CDR3 region is CASTRQGDTEAFF. For the CDR3, the DNA is TGTGCCAGCACACGACAGGGTGACACTGAAGCTTTCTTT.

V gene TRBV5-6 combines with J gene TRBJ1-5; D is uncertain. Germline V gives CDR1 SGHDT, CDR2 YYEEEE. CDR3 length: 12 residues. Trimming stripped 0 bases from V and 6 bases from J, with 4 bases between. The CDR3 DNA sequence: TGTGCCAGCAGCTTGGCCGGTCAGCCCCAGCATTTT. It is translated as CASSLAGQPQHF.

This clone was counted once. This sequence joins TRBV6-4 and TRBJ2-2; D not resolved. V lost 5 bases and J 1 base, leaving 5 bases between the germline ends. Germline V gives CDR1 MRHNA, CDR2 SNTAGT. The CDR3 contains 13 residues. This CDR3 is CASSLKNTGELFF. CDR3 nucleotide sequence: TGTGCCAGCAGTCTAAAGAACACCGGGGAGCTGTTTTTT.

This clone was detected once. J is TRBJ1-1 and V is TRBV19; D is possibly TRBD1 (5 bases). CDR3 length equals 13 residues. Germline values: CDR1 LNHDA, CDR2 SQIVND (reference sequence). Between the trimmed V and J ends, which lost 7 bases and 4 bases, there was a span of 13 bases. CDR3: CASIRDLGTEAFF. The CDR3 DNA follows: TGTGCCAGTATCAGGGATTTGGGCACTGAAGCTTTCTTT.